Each of the 23 T cell receptor beta chains below was sequenced from the same sample in a study of cytomegalovirus exposure and HLA in healthy donors. PCR was performed using 60 Vbeta and 13 Jbeta primers. Measured with immunoSEQ multiplex PCR; TCRdb has only the in-frame clones, and not every one. The data contain around 150,000 clones, around 78% of them singletons. The sequencing sample was made of PBMCs. The receptors originated from a man in his forties in good health and CMV-seronegative.

This clone is a singleton in its sample. The chain links TRBV28 to TRBJ1-5, with TRBD1 matching over 9 bases. The CDR3 runs 15 residues. V shed 2 bases and J 3 bases; nucleotides not matched to a gene: 2. Germline values: CDR1 MDHEN, CDR2 SYDVKM. The CDR3 coding sequence is TGTGCCAGCAGTTTAGGGACAGGGAACAATCAGCCCCAGCATTTT. This gives the protein CASSLGTGNNQPQHF.

The chain joins TRBV2 to TRBJ1-4; D might be TRBD1 (5 bases). This CDR3 comprises 13 residues. Germline CDR1 and CDR2: SNHLY and FYNNEI. V lost 3 bases and J 8 bases, leaving 10 bases between the germline ends. The CDR3 sequence is CASSDRRGEKLFF. CDR3 nucleotide sequence: TGTGCCAGCAGTGATCGGAGGGGCGAAAAACTGTTTTTT.

This sequence joins TRBV6-1 and TRBJ1-1, with TRBD1 identical over 8 bases. This CDR3 has 17 amino acids. Germline V gene sequence: CDR1 MNHNS, CDR2 SASEGT. After removal of 1 base from V and 2 bases from J, the junction contained 9 bases not matched to a gene. In DNA form, the CDR3 reads TGTGCCAGCAGTGAAGGGACAGGGATGAGGAGAAACACTGAAGCTTTCTTT. Its translation: CASSEGTGMRRNTEAFF.

The rearrangement uses TRBV7-2 and TRBJ2-2; TRBD1 might be the D (6 bases). Between the trimmed V and J ends, which lost 6 bases and 4 bases, there was a span of 9 bases. The CDR3 sequence is 13 residues long. Germline V lookup: CDR1 SGHTA, CDR2 FQGNSA. In DNA form, the CDR3 reads TGTGCCAGCAGGGACAGTTTCACCGGGGAGCTGTTTTTT. This encodes CASRDSFTGELFF. Based on the CDR3 plus reference TRBV7-2 and TRBJ2-2, the full variable domain is GAGVSQSPSNKVTEKGKDVELRCDPISGHTALYWYRQSLGQGLEFLIYFQGNSAPDKSGLPSDRFSAERTGGSVSTLTIQRTQQEDSAVYLCASRDSFTGELFFGEGSRLTVL.

In DNA, the CDR3 is TGTGCCAGCTCACCAGGACAAAACAATGAGCAGTTCTTC. Protein product: CASSPGQNNEQFF. This chain connects TRBV18 to TRBJ2-1, with a weak D call TRBD1 (5 bases). Per germline, CDR1 KGHSH and CDR2 LQKENI. The CDR3 extends over 13 amino acids. V dropped 2 bases and J dropped 5 bases, with 7 bases sitting between them. Full variable domain (outside the CDR3, taken from reference TRBV18 and TRBJ2-1): NAGVMQNPRHLVRRRGQEARLRCSPMKGHSHVYWYRQLPEEGLKFMVYLQKENIIDESGMPKERFSAEFPKEGPSILRIQQVVRGDSAAYFCASSPGQNNEQFFGPGTRLTVL.

The V gene is TRBV7-2, the J gene TRBJ1-6, with 10 bases identical to TRBD1. The CDR3 sequence is 14 residues long. The V and J ends lost 4 bases and 10 bases, in that order; junction bases with no gene match: 4. The V gene's germline CDR1 is SGHTA and CDR2 FQGNSA. The CDR3 DNA reads as TGTGCCAGCAGCTCCGGGACAGGGGTCTCACCCCTCCACTTT. Protein: CASSSGTGVSPLHF.

This rearrangement joins TRBV28 to TRBJ1-4, with unresolved D. CDR3 size: 15 residues. V lost 6 bases, J lost 0 bases, and 11 bases lay in between. Germline values: CDR1 MDHEN, CDR2 SYDVKM. Here the CDR3 reads CASRPGSATNEKLFF. CDR3 coding DNA: TGTGCCAGCAGACCCGGGAGCGCAACTAATGAAAAACTGTTTTTT.

A single count supports this clone. The V call is TRBV10-3, the J call TRBJ1-6; 9 bases agree with TRBD1. The germline V gene encodes CDR1 ENHRY and CDR2 SYGVKD. The V and J ends lost 4 bases and 8 bases, in that order; junction bases with no gene match: 6. The CDR3 has 15 amino acids. CDR3 sequence: CAISAPDRGDSPLHF. CDR3 sequence (DNA): TGTGCCATCAGTGCGCCGGACAGGGGTGATTCACCCCTCCACTTT.

This clone was seen only once. The V call is TRBV4-3, the J call TRBJ2-3; D is possibly TRBD2 (5 bases). The CDR3 runs 16 residues. CDR1 is LGHNA and CDR2 is YSLEER in the germline V gene. V lost 4 bases and J lost 6, with 20 bases in between. CDR3 bases: TGCGCCAGCAGCCCATCCCCCGCCTTAACGGGGGATACGCAGTATTTT. It translates to CASSPSPALTGDTQYF.

The gene calls are TRBV27 and TRBJ2-7; 7 bases map to TRBD2. This CDR3 comprises 17 residues. Per the germline V gene, CDR1 is MNHEY and CDR2 is SMNVEV (reference sequence). Trimming cost V 3 bases and J 6 bases; bases outside gene matches: 17. CDR3 nucleotides: TGTGCCAGCAGTTTCTACGGGGCTGGAAAATGGGAGGGCGAGCAGTACTTC. Translating gives CASSFYGAGKWEGEQYF.

The chain joins TRBV2 to TRBJ2-5, with 7 positions matching TRBD2. J was trimmed by 2 bases and V by 3 bases; bases with no gene match: 6. Germline V gene sequence: CDR1 SNHLY, CDR2 FYNNEI. The length of the CDR3 is 15 residues. For the CDR3, the DNA is TGTGCCAGCAGTGATTCTGGGACTACTCAAGAGACCCAGTACTTC. Translating it yields CASSDSGTTQETQYF. Full variable domain (rest looked up from reference TRBV2 and TRBJ2-5): EPEVTQTPSHQVTQMGQEVILRCVPISNHLYFYWYRQILGQKVEFLVSFYNNEISEKSEIFDDQFSVERPDGSNFTLKIRSTKLEDSAMYFCASSDSGTTQETQYFGPGTRLLVL.

The chain carries TRBV11-1 and TRBJ1-1; D not resolved. This CDR3 is 14 amino acids long. From germline, CDR1 is SGHAT and CDR2 FQDESV (reference sequence). V was pared by 5 bases and J by 7 bases, with 17 bases between. For the CDR3, the DNA is TGTGCCAGCAGCCCCCCAACCCGGGTGGTTGAAGCTTTCTTT. It encodes CASSPPTRVVEAFF.

The chain combines TRBV7-9 with TRBJ2-7; TRBD2 might be the D (7 bases). Looked up from germline, CDR1 is SEHNR and CDR2 is FQNEAQ (reference sequence). The ends were cut back, 3 bases at V and 11 bases at J, with 14 bases in the middle. This CDR3 has 12 amino acids. CDR3 sequence: CASSLGGAQEYF. CDR3 DNA sequence: TGTGCCAGCAGCTTGGGGGGGGCGCAGGAGTACTTC.

The count of this clone is one. The chain couples TRBV29-1 to TRBJ2-2, with TRBD2 identical over 10 bases. The CDR3 is 16 amino acids. The trim removed 0 bases at V and 5 bases at J, leaving 6 bases unmatched. The germline CDR1 and CDR2 sequences are SQVTM and ANQGSEA. CDR3 bases: TGCAGCGTTGAAGATCAGCGGACTAGCGGAACCGGGGAGCTGTTTTTT. Translation gives CSVEDQRTSGTGELFF.

The chain joins TRBV28 to TRBJ2-7, with a weak D call TRBD2 (6 bases). The CDR3 length is 13 residues. With 5 bases removed from V and 4 bases from J, the gap between germline ends came to 12 bases. The germline V gene has CDR1 MDHEN and CDR2 SYDVKM. CDR3: CASSTGLNYEQYF. The CDR3 DNA reads TGTGCCAGCAGTACGGGACTCAATTACGAGCAGTACTTC.

J is TRBJ2-7 and V is TRBV11-2, with D unclear. The germline gives CDR1 SGHAT, CDR2 FQNNGV. With 5 bases removed from V and 3 bases from J, the gap between germline ends came to 11 bases. This CDR3 contains 13 residues. The CDR3 DNA reads TGTGCCAGCAGCCCCGCACGGGTCTACGAGCAGTACTTC. The encoded protein is CASSPARVYEQYF.

This chain joins TRBV21-1 and TRBJ2-3; the tabulated D call, TRBD2, remains unverified against the DNA. TRBV21-1 is a documented pseudogene. The CDR3 is 15 amino acids. CDR3 nucleotide sequence: TGTGCCAGCAGGCTAAGCGGGAGTTCAAGGGATACGCAGTATTTT. Residues: CASRLSGSSRDTQYF.

The chain links TRBV4-1 to TRBJ2-7; 7 bases align to TRBD2. Per germline, CDR1 MGHRA and CDR2 YSYEKL. The CDR3 is 14 amino acids. Trimming cost V 1 base and J 3 bases; bases outside gene matches: 3. This CDR3 reads CASSQVLADYEQYF. The CDR3 DNA sequence: TGCGCCAGCAGCCAAGTGCTAGCGGACTACGAGCAGTACTTC.

This clone was found once. The rearrangement links TRBV4-3 to TRBJ2-3, with 9 bases aligning to TRBD2. CDR1 is LGHNA, CDR2 YSLEER, per germline. J was trimmed by 4 bases and V by 4 bases; bases with no gene match: 6. The CDR3 contains 15 residues. The CDR3 DNA reads as TGCGCCAGCAGCCCCTCAGCGGGGGGCCCAGATACGCAGTATTTT. Its protein product is CASSPSAGGPDTQYF.

This clone was observed a single time. This chain connects TRBV6-1 to TRBJ2-3; TRBD1 matches at 7 bases. Trimming removed 5 bases from V and 6 bases from J; junction bases left unmatched: 8. The germline gives CDR1 MNHNS, CDR2 SASEGT. CDR3 length: 14 amino acids. CDR3 bases: TGTGCCAGCAGTCTAGGGGACAGAATGGATACGCAGTATTTT. It translates to CASSLGDRMDTQYF.

In this sample, this clone turned up a few times. The V gene is TRBV6-5, the J gene TRBJ2-5; TRBD1 aligns across 7 bases. CDR3 size: 15 residues. Germline V CDR1 and CDR2: MNHEY, SVGAGI. J gave up 1 base and V 5 bases, and 7 bases lay outside the gene matches. CDR3 protein: CASSLETGSQETQYF. The CDR3 DNA reads as TGTGCCAGCAGTCTAGAGACAGGGTCCCAAGAGACCCAGTACTTC.

This chain joins TRBV7-9 and TRBJ2-7, with D possibly matching TRBD2 (5 bases). Per the germline V gene, CDR1 is SEHNR and CDR2 is FQNEAQ (reference sequence). The V gene lost 7 bases and the J gene lost 6 bases, with 19 bases spanning the gap. This CDR3 is built from 14 residues. CDR3 sequence (DNA): TGTGCCAGCACCGACTACAGCAGCCCGGGCGAGCAGTACTTC. This sequence encodes CASTDYSSPGEQYF.

This clone was detected once. The chain combines TRBV27 with TRBJ1-5, with TRBD1 matching 8 bases. There are 17 residues in the CDR3. Trimming removed 8 bases from V and 3 bases from J; junction bases left unmatched: 15. Germline V gives CDR1 MNHEY, CDR2 SMNVEV (reference sequence). CDR3 amino acids: CASGSGTGPIPNQPQHF. The CDR3 coding sequence is TGTGCCAGCGGCTCCGGGACAGGCCCTATTCCCAATCAGCCCCAGCATTTT.